The sequence of this TCR beta chain was determined in a study of T cell changes during pregnancy in multiple sclerosis. V was clipped by 6 bases and J by 5 bases; unmatched bases: 10. Germline values: CDR1 SGHDN, CDR2 FVKESK. The length of the CDR3 is 15 residues. Sequencing was performed with immunoSEQ multiplex PCR; in TCRdb, only in-frame clones are kept and a portion is missing. The sample lists fewer than 85,000 clones, about 92% seen once, with 2.5% to 3% in the top ten. The clonotype comes from a female donor in good health, enrolled as a control in a pregnancy study. Sequenced here: peripheral blood, sampled after pregnancy. This chain joins TRBV14 and TRBJ2-1, with 7 bases matching TRBD1. The CDR3 loop is CASSVWTGVNNEQFF. The CDR3 DNA sequence: TGTGCCAGCAGTGTTTGGACAGGCGTTAACAATGAGCAGTTCTTC.